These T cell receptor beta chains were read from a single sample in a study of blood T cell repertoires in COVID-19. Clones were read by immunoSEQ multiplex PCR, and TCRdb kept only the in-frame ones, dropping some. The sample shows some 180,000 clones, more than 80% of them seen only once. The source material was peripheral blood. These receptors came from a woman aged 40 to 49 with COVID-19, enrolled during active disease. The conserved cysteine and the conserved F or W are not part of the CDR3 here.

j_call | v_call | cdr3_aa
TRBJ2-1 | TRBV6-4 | ASQLAVPSYNEQF
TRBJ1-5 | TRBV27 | ASSHSFGQNQPQH
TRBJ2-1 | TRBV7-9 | ASSFRQGFYNEQF
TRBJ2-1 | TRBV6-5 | ASSPGVSYNEQF
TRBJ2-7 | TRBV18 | ASSPPRTSGRGRDEQY
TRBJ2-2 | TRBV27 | ASSFLASGASGELF
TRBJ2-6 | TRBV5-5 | ASSYRGLGANVLT
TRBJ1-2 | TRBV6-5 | ASSYGQEGGYT
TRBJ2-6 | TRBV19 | ASSDPGTGSGANVLT
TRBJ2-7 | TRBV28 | ASKGVPGRTVYEQY